Listed here are 17 T cell receptor beta chains from one sample, sequenced in a study of blood T cell repertoires in COVID-19. Produced via immunoSEQ multiplex PCR; TCRdb's table is partial and in-frame only. The sample yields 200,000 to 250,000 clones, nearly 90% seen once. Material for sequencing was PBMCs or T cells enriched from blood (not recorded which). The receptors stem from a man aged 25 to 45 who had been exposed to COVID-19.

The chain couples TRBV6-1 to TRBJ1-1; 8 bases map to TRBD1. CDR1 is MNHNS, CDR2 SASEGT, per germline. V gave up 2 bases and J gave up 5 bases; unmatched junction bases: 7. The CDR3 has 15 residues. CDR3 nucleotide sequence: TGTGCCAGCAGTGAAACAGGGGGAGGGGGGACTGAAGCTTTCTTT. This sequence encodes CASSETGGGGTEAFF.

J is TRBJ2-3 and V is TRBV6-1, with 12 bases matching TRBD2. Per germline, CDR1 MNHNS and CDR2 SASEGT. The CDR3 is 18 amino acids. The J segment lost 6 bases and the V segment lost 4 bases, leaving 14 bases of the junction unmatched. In DNA, the CDR3 is TGTGCCAGCAGTGCTGGAAGATTACGGACTAGCGGGGTGGATACGCAGTATTTT. Encoded protein: CASSAGRLRTSGVDTQYF.

The chain has TRBV20-1 and TRBJ1-3, with no clear D. Germline V lookup: CDR1 DFQATT, CDR2 SNEGSKA (reference sequence). The CDR3 is 11 residues long. Between the trimmed V and J ends, which lost 7 bases and 4 bases, there was a span of 8 bases. CDR3 nucleotides: TGCAGTGTCCAACGGGGAAACACCATATATTTT. Its translation: CSVQRGNTIYF.

The chain employs TRBV19 and TRBJ1-1, with unresolved D. The germline V and J ends were trimmed by 3 bases and 5 bases, with 19 bases remaining between them. The CDR3 has 16 residues. In germline, CDR1 is LNHDA, CDR2 SQIVND (reference sequence). The CDR3 DNA follows: TGTGCCAGTAGTATTCATAAGAACGGTGAGGGTACTGAAGCTTTCTTT. Translated: CASSIHKNGEGTEAFF.

The CDR3 spells CASSYSTGTGGTEAFF. The CDR3 DNA is TGTGCCAGCAGTTACTCAACCGGGACAGGGGGAACTGAAGCTTTCTTT. The rearrangement links TRBV6-5 to TRBJ1-1, with 11 bases aligning to TRBD1. This CDR3 region has 16 residues. J lost 5 bases, V lost 0 bases, and 5 bases had no gene match. Germline V gene data show CDR1 as MNHEY and CDR2 as SVGAGI.

The chain has TRBV5-6 and TRBJ2-7, with D maybe TRBD2 (5 bases). The CDR3 is 14 amino acids. Germline V gives CDR1 SGHDT, CDR2 YYEEEE. V gave up 0 bases and J gave up 2 bases, with 9 bases separating them. The CDR3 reads CASSLARGAYEQYF. CDR3 DNA: TGTGCCAGCAGCTTGGCCCGGGGAGCCTACGAGCAGTACTTC.

The rearrangement joins TRBV7-8 to TRBJ1-2; 7 positions agree with TRBD1. The length of the CDR3 is 11 residues. V gave up 5 bases and J gave up 14 bases; unmatched junction bases: 8. Germline-derived CDR1 and CDR2 are SGHVS and FQNEAQ. The CDR3 DNA follows: TGTGCCAGCAGCCCACGGGACAGAAGGACCTTC. Amino acid sequence: CASSPRDRRTF.

This chain connects TRBV12-3 or TRBV12-4 to TRBJ2-5; D ambiguous. The CDR3 runs to 11 residues. Deletions cut 3 bases from V and 4 bases from J, with 3 bases between. In nucleotides, the CDR3 is TGTGCCAGCAGTTTCTCAGAGACCCAGTACTTC. The encoded protein is CASSFSETQYF.

This chain uses TRBV5-6 with TRBJ1-2; D perhaps matches TRBD1 (5 bases). CDR3 length: 16 amino acids. Trimming removed 2 bases at V and 7 bases at J, with 21 bases between. Germline V gene sequence: CDR1 SGHDT, CDR2 YYEEEE. The CDR3: CASSLDSSFPIFGYTF. The DNA of the CDR3 is TGTGCCAGCAGCTTAGACAGTTCATTTCCGATATTTGGCTACACCTTC.

This clone has just one count. J is TRBJ2-5 and V is TRBV7-3; D is perhaps TRBD2 (7 bases). The V gene lost 5 bases and the J gene lost 3 bases, with 13 bases spanning the gap. The length of the CDR3 is 14 residues. Germline V gene sequence: CDR1 SGHTA, CDR2 FQGTGA. The CDR3 nucleotides read TGTGCCAGCAGCAAAACGGGGGGCAAAGAGACCCAGTACTTC. Translated, it gives CASSKTGGKETQYF.

The V gene is TRBV6-2 or TRBV6-3, the J gene TRBJ2-2; D remains unclear. In germline, CDR1 is MNHEY, CDR2 SVGEGT. The CDR3 spans 12 residues. V gave up 6 bases and J gave up 10 bases, with 12 bases separating them. The CDR3 DNA is TGTGCCAGCAGCCATACTCTCGTGGAGCTGTTTTTT. Protein sequence: CASSHTLVELFF.

J is TRBJ1-2 and V is TRBV4-3; 7 positions match TRBD1. The CDR3 has 16 amino acids. Unmatched junction bases numbered 11, after V lost 0 bases and J lost 7 bases. The germline V gene has CDR1 LGHNA and CDR2 YSLEER. CDR3 bases: TGCGCCAGCAGCCAAGATGGCCAGACAGGGTGGGGTGGCTACACCTTC. Translation gives CASSQDGQTGWGGYTF.

The chain recombines TRBV9 with TRBJ1-4; no firm D call. Germline values: CDR1 SGDLS, CDR2 YYNGEE. V lost 0 bases and J lost 5, with 11 bases in between. The CDR3 contains 15 residues. CDR3 DNA sequence: TGTGCCAGCAGCGTAGGAGCGGGGAGCAATGAAAAACTGTTTTTT. Amino acid sequence: CASSVGAGSNEKLFF.

The genes are TRBV6-2 or TRBV6-3 and TRBJ2-7; tentative D call: TRBD1 (5 bases). The CDR3 has 13 residues. Germline CDR1 reads MNHEY; CDR2 reads SVGEGT. Trimming removed 0 bases from V and 2 bases from J, with 5 bases in between. In nucleotides, the CDR3 is TGTGCCAGCAGTTACTCGGACACCTACGAGCAGTACTTC. Amino acid sequence: CASSYSDTYEQYF.

Only a few counts were recorded for this clone. The chain is built from TRBV2 and TRBJ2-3; D ambiguous. V was shortened by 4 bases and J by 0 bases, with 8 bases between the two germline ends. Germline values: CDR1 SNHLY, CDR2 FYNNEI. CDR3 length: 14 amino acids. The CDR3 loop reads CASSASSSTDTQYF. In DNA, the CDR3 is TGTGCCAGCAGTGCCTCGTCTAGCACAGATACGCAGTATTTT.

This clone appeared a few times. V usage is TRBV11-2 and J usage is TRBJ2-7, with a tentative D call TRBD2 (6 bases). V lost 4 bases, J lost 0 bases, and 16 bases lay in between. The CDR3 has 16 amino acids. Germline V gene sequence: CDR1 SGHAT, CDR2 FQNNGV. In nucleotides, the CDR3 is TGTGCCAGCAGCTCCTTCGGGACTGTGAGCTCCTACGAGCAGTACTTC. It specifies CASSSFGTVSSYEQYF.

The V and J genes are TRBV3-1 (or the pseudogene TRBV3-2) and TRBJ1-4; D uncertain. V was cut by 1 base and J by 12 bases, with 15 bases left in between. Germline V CDR1 and CDR2: LGHDT, YNNKEL (reference sequence). The CDR3 spans 14 residues. Here the CDR3 DNA reads TGTGCCAGCAGCCAAGGAGGGTACAGCAATCAACTGTTTTTT. Translated, it gives CASSQGGYSNQLFF.